The clone carrying this TCR beta chain was counted a single time. What it recognizes is unknown. Clones were read by immunoSEQ multiplex PCR, and TCRdb kept only the in-frame ones, dropping some. The sample shows about 190,000 clones, 86% of them seen only once. The data stem from a study of cytomegalovirus exposure and HLA in healthy donors. Study-wide points: The authors enumerated some 170 TCR beta chains as linked to cytomegalovirus.

V lost 11 bases, J lost 4 bases, and 20 bases lay in between. This CDR3 region has 14 residues. Germline CDR1 and CDR2: WNHNN and SYGVQD (reference sequence). Sequencing was carried out using PBMCs. The chain is built from TRBV10-1 and TRBJ1-2; possible D gene TRBD1, 5 bases. The sequence came from a woman aged 18-29 years in good health and CMV-seronegative. The CDR3 spells CAGAGTVHPYGYTF. CDR3 DNA: TGCGCCGGGGCTGGTACGGTCCACCCCTATGGCTACACCTTC.